The rows below give T cell receptor beta chains drawn from one sample of a study of blood T cell repertoires in COVID-19. The protocol was immunoSEQ multiplex PCR, while the TCRdb copy is restricted to in-frame clones and leaves out a portion. The top ten clones hold 0.7% to 1% of a sample with about 480,000 clones, nearly 90% of them seen once. Input material: peripheral blood. These receptor sequences come from a man aged 18 to 35 with COVID-19, enrolled during active disease. The CDR3 runs from the conserved cysteine through the conserved F or W. A D gene is named only where the DNA matches it firmly. Clone size is given for some rows only: seen once, a few or many times, or a class if the clone is expanded.

v_gene,j_gene,d_gene,abundance,CDR3aa,CDR3nt
TRBV7-9,TRBJ1-6,-,-,CASRQDNSPLHF,TGTGCCAGCCGACAGGATAATTCACCCCTCCACTTT
TRBV4-2,TRBJ2-7,TRBD2,-,CASSPGTSGYGEQYF,TGTGCCAGCAGCCCCGGGACTAGCGGCTACGGCGAGCAGTACTTC
TRBV9,TRBJ1-4,-,-,CASSAPGTNEKLFF,TGTGCCAGCAGCGCCCCCGGGACTAATGAAAAACTGTTTTTT
TRBV19,TRBJ1-1,-,-,CASSRTDNTEAFF,TGTGCCAGTAGCCGGACAGACAACACTGAAGCTTTCTTT
TRBV5-1,TRBJ2-7,-,-,CASSLGLTDYEQYF,TGCGCCAGCAGCTTGGGGCTCACAGATTACGAGCAGTACTTC
TRBV5-4,TRBJ2-6,-,-,CASSLGGSGANVLTF,TGTGCCAGCAGCTTAGGGGGATCTGGGGCCAACGTCCTGACTTTC
TRBV30,TRBJ2-7,-,-,CAWSVLSEQYF,TGTGCCTGGAGTGTACTGTCCGAGCAGTACTTC
TRBV14,TRBJ2-5,TRBD2,once,CASSQGLAGRETQYF,TGTGCCAGCAGCCAAGGGCTAGCGGGGCGAGAGACCCAGTACTTC
TRBV6-6,TRBJ1-5,-,-,CASSYAGRDQPQHF,TGTGCCAGCAGTTACGCGGGTAGGGATCAGCCCCAGCATTTT
TRBV6-2/TRBV6-3,TRBJ2-7,-,-,CASSSAATGHSSSYEQYF,TGTGCCAGCAGCTCCGCCGCTACGGGACACTCTAGCTCCTACGAGCAGTACTTC
TRBV21-1,TRBJ2-1,-,-,CASSGGEQFF,TGTGCCAGCAGCGGAGGTGAGCAGTTCTTC
TRBV5-1,TRBJ2-5,TRBD1,-,CASSLPGQGEETQYF,TGCGCCAGCAGCCTACCTGGACAGGGCGAAGAGACCCAGTACTTC
TRBV5-1,TRBJ2-3,TRBD2,once,CASSWGLAGRFSTDTQYF,TGCGCCAGCAGCTGGGGACTAGCGGGACGGTTTAGCACAGATACGCAGTATTTT
TRBV6-5,TRBJ1-1,-,-,CASSYLLNTEAFF,TGTGCCAGCAGTTATCTTTTGAACACTGAAGCTTTCTTT
TRBV7-3,TRBJ2-6,TRBD2,-,CASSAGLAGAGANVLTF,TGTGCCAGCAGCGCGGGACTAGCGGGAGCTGGGGCCAACGTCCTGACTTTC
TRBV6-5,TRBJ2-7,TRBD2,-,CASLGGGTEQYF,TGTGCCAGCCTTGGGGGGGGGACCGAGCAGTACTTC
TRBV2,TRBJ2-5,-,-,CASSVEGGLQYF,TGTGCCAGCAGTGTCGAGGGGGGGCTCCAGTACTTC
TRBV2,TRBJ2-5,TRBD2,-,CASSSGTRETQYF,TGTGCCAGCAGTTCCGGGACTAGAGAGACCCAGTACTTC
TRBV3-1/TRBV3-2,TRBJ2-3,TRBD2,-,CASSQRNGGSSTQYF,TGTGCCAGCAGCCAAAGGAATGGCGGGAGTTCTACGCAGTATTTT
TRBV27,TRBJ2-5,TRBD2,-,CASSLKRGLQETQYF,TGTGCCAGCAGTTTAAAGCGGGGACTCCAAGAGACCCAGTACTTC
TRBV21-1,TRBJ2-7,-,once,CASSIYRDGEQYF,TGTGCCAGCAGCATATACAGGGACGGCGAGCAGTACTTC
TRBV3-1/TRBV3-2,TRBJ2-5,-,-,CASSHSSAHETQYF,TGTGCCAGCAGCCATTCTAGTGCCCACGAGACCCAGTACTTC
TRBV11-2,TRBJ2-1,-,-,CASSQQSSYNEQFF,TGTGCCAGCAGCCAACAAAGCTCCTACAATGAGCAGTTCTTC
TRBV29-1,TRBJ1-1,-,-,CSVDRDEAFF,TGCAGCGTTGACAGGGATGAAGCTTTCTTT
TRBV3-1/TRBV3-2,TRBJ2-2,TRBD2,-,CASSQDPGLAGSTGELFF,TGTGCCAGCAGCCAAGATCCCGGACTAGCGGGAAGTACCGGGGAGCTGTTTTTT
TRBV10-3,TRBJ1-1,-,-,CAIGEGPHTEAFF,TGTGCCATCGGGGAGGGCCCCCACACTGAAGCTTTCTTT
TRBV25-1,TRBJ2-3,TRBD2,-,CASAGLADTDTQYF,TGTGCCAGCGCAGGACTAGCGGATACAGATACGCAGTATTTT
TRBV7-9,TRBJ2-5,-,-,CASSLGGIRETQYF,TGTGCCAGCAGCTTAGGAGGGATTAGGGAGACCCAGTACTTC
TRBV2,TRBJ1-1,TRBD1,-,CASSSDRDMNTEAFF,TGTGCCAGCAGTTCCGACAGGGACATGAACACTGAAGCTTTCTTT
TRBV18,TRBJ1-1,TRBD1,once,CASSPATGGTEAFF,TGTGCCAGCTCACCCGCGACAGGGGGGACTGAAGCTTTCTTT
TRBV10-2,TRBJ2-5,-,once,CASSVDRKETQYF,TGCGCCAGCAGTGTTGACAGGAAAGAGACCCAGTACTTC
TRBV19,TRBJ2-3,TRBD2,-,CASSTTPQRGAKDF,TGTGCCAGTAGTACCACCCCCCAGCGGGGGGCTAAGGATTTT
TRBV5-1,TRBJ2-5,TRBD2,-,CASSSGTSGTAGETQYF,TGCGCCAGCAGCTCAGGGACTAGCGGGACCGCAGGGGAGACCCAGTACTTC
TRBV7-9,TRBJ2-4,TRBD1,-,CASSLEGGLAKNIQYF,TGTGCCAGCAGCTTAGAAGGGGGCTTAGCCAAAAACATTCAGTACTTC
TRBV3-1/TRBV3-2,TRBJ1-1,TRBD1,once,CASSQAATGTAFF,TGTGCCAGCAGCCAAGCCGCGACAGGGACAGCTTTCTTT
TRBV7-9,TRBJ2-7,TRBD2,-,CASSQAGFPYEQYF,TGTGCCAGCAGCCAAGCGGGATTCCCCTACGAGCAGTACTTC
TRBV10-1,TRBJ1-2,TRBD1,-,CASSETGGRGYTF,TGCGCCAGCAGTGAGACAGGGGGCCGTGGCTACACCTTC
TRBV19,TRBJ2-6,TRBD1,-,CASSMPSGQWPVDGANVLTF,TGTGCCAGTAGTATGCCCTCGGGACAGTGGCCGGTTGATGGGGCCAACGTCCTGACTTTC
TRBV29-1,TRBJ2-7,TRBD2,-,CSVRGGSSYEQYF,TGCAGCGTGCGGGGCGGGAGCTCCTACGAGCAGTACTTC
TRBV7-3,TRBJ1-6,-,few,CASSLRPRGSPLHF,TGTGCCAGCAGCTTACGGCCTCGGGGTTCACCCCTCCACTTT
TRBV7-2,TRBJ2-7,TRBD2,-,CASSLAGLAGSYEQYF,TGTGCCAGCAGCTTAGCGGGCCTAGCGGGTTCCTACGAGCAGTACTTC
TRBV24-1,TRBJ2-1,-,-,CATSDPTGDNEQFF,TGTGCCACCAGTGATCCGACAGGTGACAATGAGCAGTTCTTC
TRBV25-1,TRBJ2-1,TRBD2,-,CASSEDVLAGDEQFF,TGTGCCAGCAGTGAGGATGTACTAGCGGGCGATGAGCAGTTCTTC
TRBV5-1,TRBJ2-1,-,-,CASSLVAVYNEQFF,TGCGCCAGCAGCTTGGTAGCGGTCTACAATGAGCAGTTCTTC
TRBV5-4,TRBJ2-1,TRBD2,-,CASRAGEQYNEQFF,TGTGCCAGCAGGGCGGGAGAACAATACAATGAGCAGTTCTTC
TRBV12-5,TRBJ2-7,TRBD2,-,CASGGGSGRVPYEQYF,TGTGCTAGTGGTGGGGGTAGCGGGAGAGTCCCCTACGAGCAGTACTTC
TRBV2,TRBJ2-3,TRBD1,-,CASSDRTGASSTDTQYF,TGTGCCAGCAGTGACCGGACAGGAGCTTCTAGCACAGATACGCAGTATTTT
TRBV7-9,TRBJ1-3,-,-,CASSLPASISGNTIYF,TGTGCCAGCAGCTTACCAGCGTCGATCTCTGGAAACACCATATATTTT
TRBV5-5,TRBJ2-7,-,-,CASSFTGSYEQYF,TGTGCCAGCAGCTTCACGGGCTCCTACGAGCAGTACTTC
TRBV7-8,TRBJ1-5,TRBD1,once,CASSSRYGTGNQPQHF,TGTGCCAGCAGCTCACGGTACGGGACAGGGAATCAGCCCCAGCATTTT
TRBV5-4,TRBJ2-7,TRBD1,-,CASSDGTGAISYSYEQYF,TGTGCCAGCAGCGATGGGACAGGGGCAATTTCCTACTCCTACGAGCAGTACTTC
TRBV9,TRBJ2-3,-,-,CASSYTSEGTLHTDTQYF,TGTGCCAGCAGCTATACTAGCGAGGGGACACTTCACACAGATACGCAGTATTTT
TRBV7-9,TRBJ1-2,TRBD1,-,CASSSLRQGLNYGYTF,TGTGCCAGCAGCTCCCTACGACAGGGTCTTAACTATGGCTACACCTTC
TRBV21-1,TRBJ1-2,-,-,CASSNPPLTGPNYGYTF,TGTGCCAGCAGCAATCCTCCCCTGACAGGACCTAACTATGGCTACACCTTC
TRBV5-1,TRBJ2-1,TRBD2,once,CASSIGLVGPEEQFF,TGCGCCAGCAGCATTGGACTAGTGGGGCCCGAGGAGCAGTTCTTC
TRBV27,TRBJ1-2,-,-,CASSLSAGLAYGYTF,TGTGCCAGCAGTTTATCTGCAGGGTTGGCCTATGGCTACACCTTC
TRBV19,TRBJ2-1,TRBD1,-,CASSRGQGIDEQFF,TGTGCCAGTAGTAGGGGACAGGGGATCGATGAGCAGTTCTTC
TRBV30,TRBJ2-2,TRBD2,-,CAWTSGSSGELFF,TGTGCCTGGACTAGCGGGAGTTCCGGGGAGCTGTTTTTT
TRBV18,TRBJ2-2,TRBD1,-,CASSHLTGGTGELFF,TGTGCCAGCTCACACCTGACAGGGGGCACCGGGGAGCTGTTTTTT
TRBV30,TRBJ1-2,-,-,CAWTEDQPNYGYTF,TGTGCCTGGACGGAGGATCAACCTAACTATGGCTACACCTTC